The entry below describes one T cell receptor (beta chain). Its cognate antigen is unknown. Regarding treatment: 10-day PBMC culture with coronavirus spike peptide pools or control peptides (ViraFEST assay). Antigen-specific T cells were expanded with peptide pools by ViraFEST, and TCRs were then sequenced. Wells that each held roughly 1.9 million PBMCs were cultured with 9.5 to 10 IU/ml IL-2 and about 9.8 ug/ml peptide pools. The data belong to a study of vaccination and CD4 T cells after COVID-19. Study context: Post-vaccine sampling followed dose two by a median roughly 70 days (range 14 to 241).

Trimming removed 3 bases at V and 7 bases at J, with 19 bases between. Germline assignment: CDR1 DFQATT and CDR2 SNEGSKA (reference sequence). This CDR3 comprises 15 residues. Sequencing of DNA taken from cultured CD4+ T cells relied on the Oncomine TCR Beta short-read assay. The source of extracted genomic DNA was cultured CD4+ T cells. One entry per CDR3 protein, called by TCRdb with MiXCR from the PCR reads. The data show roughly 10,000 distinct CDR3 sequences, with under 80% seen just once and around 8.1% held by the top ten. Source material: CD4+ T cells from blood, cultured in vitro. V is TRBV20-1 and J is TRBJ1-5; D is unresolved. This TCR was sampled from a human donor who had recovered from COVID-19. The CDR3 region has the DNA TGCAGTGCTAGGGACCGGAGGGTGATAAGGCAGCCCCAGCATTTT. It yields the protein CSARDRRVIRQPQHF.